Below are 26 T cell receptor beta chains sequenced from a single sample in a study of CD8 T cells in ankylosing spondylitis (dated by TCRdb to 2016 to 2017). Libraries were prepared through 5' RACE. The reads were generated on an Illumina HiSeq 2500. TCRdb redid the processing of the public reads, applying fastp at Q25 and MiXCR, and retained in-frame beta chains. Each entry merges the rows of one CDR3 protein and shows their most common DNA and genes. The sample table lists approximately 340,000 distinct CDR3 sequences, roughly 14% of them with a count of one. The ten largest clones add up to 0.9% to 1.2% of the sample. Sequencing was carried out using blood, either unsorted or a sorted T cell fraction (not recorded which). The receptors come from a male donor with ankylosing spondylitis or in good health (not recorded which).

DNA for the CDR3: TGTGCCAGCAGACCCTCTAGCGGGAGTGGCGATGAGCAGTTCTTC. It is translated as CASRPSSGSGDEQFF. J is TRBJ2-1 and V is TRBV7-9, with TRBD2 identical over 10 bases. The CDR3 is 15 amino acids. The junction had 10 bases not matched to a gene; V was cut back by 6 bases and J by 8 bases. Germline V gene data show CDR1 as SEHNR and CDR2 as FQNEAQ (reference sequence). Full variable domain (remainder filled in from reference TRBV7-9 and TRBJ2-1): DTGVSQNPRHKITKRGQNVTFRCDPISEHNRLYWYRQTLGQGPEFLTYFQNEAQLEKSRLLSDRFSAERPKGSFSTLEIQRTEQGDSAMYLCASRPSSGSGDEQFFGPGTRLTVL.

This clonotype was found many times. The V call is TRBV4-1, the J call TRBJ1-1; D ambiguous. The CDR3 is 12 residues long. CDR1 and CDR2 (germline): MGHRA, YSYEKL. Trimming left V 0 bases short and J 7 bases short, with 6 bases between. The CDR3 nucleotides are TGCGCCAGCAGCCAAGAGGGTTTTGAAGCTTTCTTT. It specifies CASSQEGFEAFF.

This clonotype was counted a few times. The V call is TRBV10-3, the J call TRBJ2-3, with 10 bases fitting TRBD2. Germline CDR1 is ENHRY and CDR2 is SYGVKD. The CDR3 is 18 residues long. The junction had 9 bases not matched to a gene; V was cut back by 3 bases and J by 0 bases. CDR3 sequence: CAISEPSGGITSTDTQYF. In DNA form, the CDR3 reads TGTGCCATCAGTGAACCTAGCGGGGGAATCACTAGCACAGATACGCAGTATTTT.

V usage is TRBV6-2 or TRBV6-3 and J usage is TRBJ2-1; no firm D call. The V end was cut by 5 bases, the J end by 3 bases, with 14 bases between. Germline V gene sequence: CDR1 MNHEY, CDR2 SVGEGT. The CDR3 sequence is 15 residues long. In nucleotides, the CDR3 is TGTGCCAGCAGTACCACAACTCCGAACTACAATGAGCAGTTCTTC. Protein: CASSTTTPNYNEQFF.

The rearrangement uses TRBV18 and TRBJ2-7, with D possibly matching TRBD1 (5 bases). This CDR3 spans 15 amino acids. Per germline, CDR1 KGHSH and CDR2 LQKENI. V lost 2 bases to trimming and J lost 0 bases, with 11 bases between them. CDR3 in amino acids: CASSPGADSSYEQYF. The CDR3 nucleotides read TGTGCCAGCTCACCAGGGGCCGATAGCTCCTACGAGCAGTACTTC.

The rearrangement links TRBV12-3 or TRBV12-4 to TRBJ2-7; D gene uncertain. The V end lost 1 base, the J end lost 1 base, and 11 bases lay between the germline ends. This CDR3 region has 15 residues. The CDR3 loop is CASSLVYAPSYEQYF. CDR3 coding DNA: TGTGCCAGCAGTTTAGTCTACGCTCCTTCCTACGAGCAGTACTTC.

In its sample, this clonotype was seen a few times. One end of the junction does not line up with germline, which may come from a read error. The chain combines TRBV6-1 with TRBJ2-1; maybe TRBD2 (7 bases). The CDR3 length is 15 residues. Germline values: CDR1 MNHNS, CDR2 SASEGT. The CDR3: CASLMWGGSYNEQFF. DNA for the CDR3: TGTGCCAGCCTTATGTGGGGGGGCTCCTACAATGAGCAGTTTTTC.

This sequence joins TRBV7-6 and TRBJ2-5; maybe TRBD1 (6 bases). The CDR3 loop spans 14 amino acids. The V and J ends lost 7 bases and 5 bases respectively, with 17 bases between them. Germline V CDR1 and CDR2: SGHVS, FNYEAQ. CDR3 sequence: CASTSQGSGETQYF. CDR3 DNA: TGTGCCAGCACGTCACAGGGTTCGGGGGAGACCCAGTACTTC. The variable domain in full, with the rest retrieved from reference TRBV7-6 and TRBJ2-5, is GAGVSQSPRYKVTKRGQDVALRCDPISGHVSLYWYRQALGQGPEFLTYFNYEAQQDKSGLPNDRFSAERPEGSISTLTIQRTEQRDSAMYRCASTSQGSGETQYFGPGTRLLVL.

This clonotype was found a few times. V is TRBV6-1 and J is TRBJ2-1; no clear D. Deletions cut 6 bases from V and 0 bases from J, with 18 bases between. Germline assignment: CDR1 MNHNS and CDR2 SASEGT. The length of the CDR3 is 17 residues. The chain's CDR3 is CASSPRVVRSSYNEQFF. Here the CDR3 DNA reads TGTGCCAGCAGCCCCCGGGTCGTCCGGAGCTCCTACAATGAGCAGTTCTTC.

CDR3 in DNA: TGTGCCAGCAGCTTAGCGTTTGGAGGGAACACTGAAGCTTTCTTT. This translates into CASSLAFGGNTEAFF. This chain joins TRBV7-8 and TRBJ1-1; no clear D. This CDR3 comprises 15 residues. The V gene's germline CDR1 is SGHVS and CDR2 FQNEAQ. V lost 0 bases, J lost 1 base, and 9 bases lay in between.

This clonotype was counted at least ten times. The chain employs TRBV5-1 and TRBJ1-1; 9 bases agree with TRBD1. V gave up 0 bases and J gave up 11 bases; unmatched junction bases: 8. The CDR3 is made up of 14 amino acids. Germline V gene lookup returns CDR1 SGHRS and CDR2 YFSETQ. CDR3 sequence (DNA): TGCGCCAGCAGCTTGGTATCCGGGACAGGGATGGCTTTCTTT. Amino acid sequence: CASSLVSGTGMAFF.

This clonotype came up a few times. The J gene is TRBJ2-3, the V gene TRBV3-1; no clear D gene. CDR1 and CDR2 from the germline V gene are LGHDT and YNNKEL (reference sequence). There are 15 residues in the CDR3. Trimming took off 3 bases at V and 1 base at J, with 11 bases between the two ends. CDR3 nucleotide sequence: TGTGCCAGCAGCCAGCGGAGCAAGGGCACAGATACGCAGTATTTT. Translated, it gives CASSQRSKGTDTQYF.

This clonotype was counted many times. The V gene is TRBV27, the J gene TRBJ2-5; D is tentatively TRBD1 or TRBD2 (5 bases each). The germline V gene has CDR1 MNHEY and CDR2 SMNVEV (reference sequence). The V gene lost 3 bases and the J gene lost 1 base, with 9 bases spanning the gap. This CDR3 spans 14 amino acids. The DNA of the CDR3 is TGTGCCAGCAGTTTGTTTGGGGGCCAAGAGACCCAGTACTTC. It is translated as CASSLFGGQETQYF.

The chain carries TRBV9 and TRBJ1-4; TRBD1 agrees at 10 bases. The germline V gene has CDR1 SGDLS and CDR2 YYNGEE. V was pared by 3 bases and J by 11 bases, with 10 bases of the junction left unmatched. This CDR3 spans 15 amino acids. The CDR3 protein is CASSASGQGVAKLFF. CDR3 nucleotides: TGTGCCAGCAGCGCCTCAGGACAGGGGGTAGCGAAACTGTTTTTT.

This clonotype has more than one count but fewer than ten. The chain has TRBV7-2 and TRBJ1-5; D is uncertain. The V gene's germline CDR1 is SGHTA and CDR2 FQGNSA. Trimming removed 7 bases from V and 1 base from J, with 14 bases in between. CDR3 length: 15 residues. As DNA, the CDR3 is TGTGCCAGCACCCTGGATGGGAGAAGCAATCAGCCCCAGCATTTT. It codes for CASTLDGRSNQPQHF.

This clonotype has more than one count but fewer than ten. The chain recombines TRBV12-3 or TRBV12-4 with TRBJ1-1, with D tentatively TRBD1 (6 bases). The CDR3 has 14 residues. Trimming cost V 5 bases and J 1 base, with 11 bases left between them. CDR3 protein: CASSVHRANTEAFF. CDR3 DNA: TGTGCCAGCAGTGTACACAGGGCGAACACTGAAGCTTTCTTT.

V is TRBV5-1 and J is TRBJ2-7; 7 bases line up with TRBD1. With V trimmed by 4 bases and J by 2 bases, 6 bases remained unmatched. The CDR3 runs 14 residues. Germline V gene sequence: CDR1 SGHRS, CDR2 YFSETQ. This chain's CDR3 is CASSTGTVAYEQYF. CDR3 coding DNA: TGCGCCAGCAGCACCGGGACAGTGGCCTACGAGCAGTACTTC.

The chain joins TRBV12-3 or TRBV12-4 to TRBJ2-5; no definite D call. Trimming cost V 6 bases and J 7 bases, with 12 bases left between them. The length of the CDR3 is 12 residues. CDR3 coding DNA: TGTGCCAGCAGCAAGGCCAGAACGACCCAGTACTTC. Residues: CASSKARTTQYF.

At least ten counts were recorded for this clonotype. The rearrangement links TRBV12-3 or TRBV12-4 to TRBJ1-5, with no clear D. V lost 5 bases and J lost 4, with 15 bases in between. This CDR3 has 15 amino acids. CDR3 region: CASSPQSLGNQPQHF. CDR3 DNA sequence: TGTGCCAGCAGTCCCCAGTCCCTGGGTAATCAGCCCCAGCATTTT.

The genes are TRBV12-3 or TRBV12-4 and TRBJ2-3, with TRBD2 matching over 12 bases. This CDR3 region has 20 residues. V shed 3 bases and J 3 bases; nucleotides not matched to a gene: 16. Here the CDR3 reads CASSFSTTSGGRARTDTQYF. The CDR3 region has the DNA TGTGCCAGCAGTTTTTCGACGACTAGCGGGGGACGGGCTAGAACAGATACGCAGTATTTT.

This clonotype showed up just a few times. J is TRBJ1-2 and V is TRBV27; 7 bases fit TRBD1. The germline V gene encodes CDR1 MNHEY and CDR2 SMNVEV (reference sequence). Trimming removed 3 bases from V and 3 bases from J; junction bases left unmatched: 10. This CDR3 region has 16 residues. The CDR3 nucleotides read TGTGCCAGCAGTTTCAGTAAGGGGGCAAGATACTATGGCTACACCTTC. This encodes CASSFSKGARYYGYTF.

The chain couples TRBV2 to TRBJ2-7; 7 bases are shared with TRBD2. CDR1 and CDR2 from the germline V gene are SNHLY and FYNNEI. The V segment lost 1 base and the J segment 7 bases; nucleotides outside the gene matches: 7. The CDR3 is made up of 14 amino acids. CDR3 coding DNA: TGTGCCAGCAGTGAAGTCTGGGACGGGGGGGAGCAGTACTTC. Translation gives CASSEVWDGGEQYF. The variable domain in full, with the rest retrieved from reference TRBV2 and TRBJ2-7, is EPEVTQTPSHQVTQMGQEVILRCVPISNHLYFYWYRQILGQKVEFLVSFYNNEISEKSEIFDDQFSVERPDGSNFTLKIRSTKLEDSAMYFCASSEVWDGGEQYFGPGTRLTVT.

This clonotype was found a few times. V usage is TRBV12-3 or TRBV12-4 and J usage is TRBJ2-7; 8 bases match TRBD1. The ends lost 4 bases at V and 0 bases at J; junction bases unmatched: 5. This CDR3 has 15 residues. The CDR3 loop is CASSWGTGSSYEQYF. CDR3 nucleotide sequence: TGTGCCAGCAGTTGGGGGACAGGAAGCTCCTACGAGCAGTACTTC.

The genes are TRBV10-1 and TRBJ2-7, with 10 bases fitting TRBD1. V was pared by 6 bases and J by 7 bases, with 9 bases of the junction left unmatched. The CDR3 is 14 amino acids. Looked up from germline, CDR1 is WNHNN and CDR2 is SYGVQD (reference sequence). CDR3 sequence: CASSVPGQGQEQYF. The DNA of the CDR3 is TGCGCCAGCAGCGTCCCGGGACAGGGGCAGGAGCAGTACTTC.

This clonotype has more than one count but fewer than ten. V gene TRBV6-4 combines with J gene TRBJ1-2; D unresolved. The CDR3 totals 15 residues. CDR1 and CDR2 (germline): MRHNA, SNTAGT. V lost 6 bases and J lost 8, with 22 bases in between. CDR3 in amino acids: CASSPTSVYGLGYTF. DNA of the CDR3: TGTGCCAGCAGCCCTACTTCCGTCTACGGTCTAGGCTACACCTTC.

This clonotype has a handful of counts. The chain joins TRBV29-1 to TRBJ1-5; D is possibly TRBD1 (5 bases). The CDR3 covers 13 residues. The germline gives CDR1 SQVTM, CDR2 ANQGSEA. V gave up 6 bases and J gave up 5 bases, with 14 bases separating them. DNA of the CDR3: TGCAGCGTCCTTTGGGCGGGGGATCAGCCCCAGCATTTT. It specifies CSVLWAGDQPQHF.